The source of this T cell receptor beta chain is a study of regulatory T cells in long-lasting Graves disease. Study-level background: Positivity for TSH receptor antibodies plus over 5 years of antithyroid drugs meant persistent Graves' disease.

Building of the TCR beta libraries involved iRepertoire HTBI primers and Arm-PCR of CDR3 regions. TCRdb reprocessed the multiplex PCR reads with MiXCR, giving one entry per CDR3 protein. Found here are some 470,000 distinct CDR3 sequences, roughly 21% of them singletons; the top ten hold roughly 7%. CDR3 length: 13 residues. CDR1 and CDR2 from the germline V gene are SQVTM and ANQGSEA. Losses at the gene ends were 7 bases for V and 11 bases for J; bases not matched to a gene: 15. Stated time point: persistent/refractory GD, antithyroid drugs over 5 years with positive TRAb. From RNA extracted from PBMCs, the TCR library was made. Patients were from an endocrinology department in Xi'an, China.

The chain employs TRBV29-1 and TRBJ1-1; 8 bases fit TRBD1. Sequenced here: peripheral blood mononuclear cells (PBMCs), sampled when the disease was refractory, from a patient treated with antithyroid drugs. The TCR comes from a female donor with Graves disease. The CDR3 spells CSAQTDRDLGAFF. Here the CDR3 DNA reads TGCAGCGCCCAAACGGACAGGGACCTTGGGGCTTTCTTT.